This TCR beta chain was captured by sequencing in a study of patients and donors after allogeneic stem cell transplantation. TCRdb re-called the RT-PCR reads through MiXCR, storing one row per CDR3 protein. Here the sample spans 65,000 to 80,000 distinct CDR3 sequences, about 30% being singletons. Germline V gene sequence: CDR1 SQVTM, CDR2 ANQGSEA. V lost 6 bases to trimming and J lost 7 bases, with 21 bases between them. The CDR3 sequence is 15 residues long. The sequence was collected from a human donor who was either an allogeneic HSCT recipient or a stem cell or donor lymphocyte infusion donor (not recorded which). It is not recorded whose cells these are; they may come from a transplant donor. Source material: blood, either unsorted or a sorted T cell fraction (not recorded which). The chain uses TRBV29-1 and TRBJ2-2, with D hard to call. In nucleotides, the CDR3 is TGCAGCGTCGTGGATAGTAAGGTTTCTGGCGGGGAGCTGTTTTTT. Translation gives CSVVDSKVSGGELFF.